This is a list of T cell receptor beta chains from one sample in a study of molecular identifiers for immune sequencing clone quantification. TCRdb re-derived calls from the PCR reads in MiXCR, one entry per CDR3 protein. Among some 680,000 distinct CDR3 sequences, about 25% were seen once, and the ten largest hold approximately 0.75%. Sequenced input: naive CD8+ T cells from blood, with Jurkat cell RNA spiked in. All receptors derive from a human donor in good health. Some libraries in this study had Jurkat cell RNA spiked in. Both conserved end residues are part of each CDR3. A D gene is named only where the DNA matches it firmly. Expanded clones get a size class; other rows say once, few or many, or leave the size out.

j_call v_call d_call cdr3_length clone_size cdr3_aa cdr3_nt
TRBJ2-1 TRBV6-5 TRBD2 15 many CASSNLAGGLDEQFF TGTGCCAGCAGTAATCTAGCGGGAGGGCTCGATGAGCAGTTCTTC
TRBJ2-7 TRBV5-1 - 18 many CASSFATGGVAGSYEQYF TGCGCCAGCAGCTTCGCGACAGGCGGGGTGGCGGGCTCCTACGAGCAGTACTTC
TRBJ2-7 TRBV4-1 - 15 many CASSQDQEQPYEQYF TGCGCCAGCAGCCAAGATCAAGAGCAGCCCTACGAGCAGTACTTC
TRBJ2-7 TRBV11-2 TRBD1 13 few CASSRGTAYEQYF TGTGCCAGCAGCAGGGGGACAGCCTACGAGCAGTACTTC
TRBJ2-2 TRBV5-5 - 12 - CASSTTTGELFF TGTGCCAGCAGCACTACAACCGGGGAGCTGTTTTTT
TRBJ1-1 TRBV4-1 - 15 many CASRRLQESSTEAFF TGCGCCAGCAGAAGATTACAGGAGTCGAGCACTGAAGCTTTCTTT
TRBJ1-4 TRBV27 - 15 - CASSNTGTLHENLFF TGTGCCAGCAGTAACACAGGGACGTTGCACGAAAACCTGTTTTTT
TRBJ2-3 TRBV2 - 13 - CASNSVNTDTQYF TGTGCCAGCAACTCTGTTAACACAGATACGCAGTATTTT
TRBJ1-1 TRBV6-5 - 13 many CASSYSRALEAFF TGTGCCAGCAGTTACTCGAGGGCCCTTGAAGCTTTCTTT
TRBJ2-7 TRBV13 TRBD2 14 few CASSSMGLAFEQYF TGTGCCAGCAGCTCTATGGGACTAGCGTTCGAGCAGTACTTC
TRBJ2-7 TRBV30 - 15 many CAWSVSVADPYEQYF TGTGCCTGGAGTGTGTCCGTAGCGGATCCCTACGAGCAGTACTTC
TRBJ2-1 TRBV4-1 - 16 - CASSPLPNRSYNEQFF TGCGCCAGCAGCCCCCTACCTAACCGCTCCTACAATGAGCAGTTCTTC
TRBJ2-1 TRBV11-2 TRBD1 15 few CASSPPGQGLDEQFF TGTGCCAGCAGCCCCCCGGGACAGGGTCTCGATGAGCAGTTCTTC
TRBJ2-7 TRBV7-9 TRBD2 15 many CASSLETGGPNEQYF TGTGCCAGCAGCTTGGAAACGGGAGGGCCAAACGAGCAGTACTTC
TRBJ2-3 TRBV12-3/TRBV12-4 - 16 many CASSSYRTSSTDTQYF TGTGCCAGCAGTTCCTACCGAACCTCTAGCACAGATACGCAGTATTTT
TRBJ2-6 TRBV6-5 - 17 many CASSLRAPVSGANVLTF TGTGCCAGCAGTTTAAGGGCACCCGTCTCTGGGGCCAACGTCCTGACTTTC
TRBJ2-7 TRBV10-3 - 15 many CAISDTVGVSYEQYF TGTGCCATCAGTGACACGGTTGGGGTTTCCTACGAGCAGTACTTC
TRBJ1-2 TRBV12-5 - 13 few CASGLGSNYGYTF TGTGCTAGTGGTTTGGGGTCCAACTATGGCTACACCTTC
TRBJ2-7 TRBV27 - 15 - CASRLTGYGSYEQYF TGTGCCAGCAGACTAACAGGGTATGGATCCTACGAGCAGTACTTC
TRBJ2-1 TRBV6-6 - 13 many CASSYSWGWEQFF TGTGCCAGCAGTTACTCTTGGGGATGGGAGCAGTTCTTC
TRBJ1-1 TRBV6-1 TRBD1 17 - CASRPSGTGPMNTEAFF TGTGCCAGCAGACCTAGTGGGACAGGCCCCATGAACACTGAAGCTTTCTTT
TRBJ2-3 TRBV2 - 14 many CASSKSVLEDTQYF TGTGCCAGCAGTAAGTCCGTCCTTGAGGATACGCAGTATTTT
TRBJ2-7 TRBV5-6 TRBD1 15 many CASSLVGQGKSEQYF TGTGCCAGCAGCTTGGTAGGACAGGGAAAATCCGAGCAGTACTTC
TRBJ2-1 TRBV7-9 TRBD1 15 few CASSLGTGPVNEQFF TGTGCCAGCAGCTTGGGGACAGGCCCGGTAAATGAGCAGTTCTTC
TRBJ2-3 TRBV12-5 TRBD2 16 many CASGLVTSGTPDTQYF TGTGCTAGTGGTTTGGTAACTAGCGGGACACCAGATACGCAGTATTTT
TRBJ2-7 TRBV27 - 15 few CASSLSLSGIYEQYF TGTGCCAGCAGTTTATCGTTGTCGGGGATATACGAGCAGTACTTC
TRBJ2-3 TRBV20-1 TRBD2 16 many CSASEAGGVSTDTQYF TGCAGTGCTAGTGAAGCGGGAGGCGTGAGCACAGATACGCAGTATTTT
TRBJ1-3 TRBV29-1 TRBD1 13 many CSVMTGVGNTIYF TGCAGCGTGATGACAGGGGTCGGAAACACCATATATTTT
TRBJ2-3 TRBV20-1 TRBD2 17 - CSARDRAEAGVPDTQNF TGCAGTGCTAGAGACAGGGCAGAAGCGGGAGTGCCTGATACGCAGAATTTT
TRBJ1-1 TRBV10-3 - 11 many CAIRGPREAFF TGTGCCATCCGCGGGCCCAGGGAAGCTTTCTTT
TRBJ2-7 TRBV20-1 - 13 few CSARTVHHCEQYF TGCAGTGCCCGAACGGTACACCACTGCGAGCAGTACTTC
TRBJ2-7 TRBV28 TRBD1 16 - CASSYQQGAGFHEQYF TGTGCCAGCAGTTACCAACAGGGGGCGGGTTTCCACGAGCAGTACTTC
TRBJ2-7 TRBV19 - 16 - CASSMGRAGPTYERYF TGTGCCAGTAGTATGGGAAGGGCGGGACCAACCTACGAGCGGTACTTC
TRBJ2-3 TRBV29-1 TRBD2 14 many CSVEDLAGGQPQYF TGCAGCGTTGAAGATCTAGCGGGGGGCCAGCCGCAGTATTTT
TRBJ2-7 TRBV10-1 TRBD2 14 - CASSAGTSGHEQYF TGCGCCAGCAGCGCCGGGACTAGCGGCCACGAGCAGTACTTC
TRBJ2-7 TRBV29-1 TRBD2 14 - CSVEGRGEPYEQYF TGCAGCGTAGAAGGGCGGGGGGAACCCTACGAGCAGTACTTC
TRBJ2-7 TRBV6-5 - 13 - CASSPRVGRGQYF TGTGCCAGCAGCCCTAGGGTAGGTCGCGGGCAGTACTTC
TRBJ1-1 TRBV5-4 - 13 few CASSPGAGARAFF TGTGCCAGCAGCCCCGGGGCAGGGGCCCGAGCTTTCTTT
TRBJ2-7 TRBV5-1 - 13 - CASSLEGGGEQYF TGCGCCAGCAGCTTGGAAGGGGGGGGCGAGCAGTACTTC
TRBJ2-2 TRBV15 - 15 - CATGSPGQNTGELFF TGTGCCACCGGAAGTCCGGGACAAAACACCGGGGAGCTGTTTTTT
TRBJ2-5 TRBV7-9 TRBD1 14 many CASSSGTGSETQYF TGTGCCAGCAGCTCCGGGACAGGGAGTGAGACCCAGTACTTC
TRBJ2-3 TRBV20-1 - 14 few CSASGDTRGDTQYF TGCAGTGCTAGTGGGGACACCCGTGGGGATACGCAGTATTTT
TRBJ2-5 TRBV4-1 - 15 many CASSQARLVQETQYF TGCGCCAGCAGCCAAGCCCGACTAGTCCAAGAGACCCAGTACTTC
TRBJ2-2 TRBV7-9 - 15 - CASSRAAGEAGELFF TGTGCCAGCAGCCGGGCGGCAGGGGAGGCCGGGGAGCTGTTTTTT